This T cell receptor beta chain was observed in a study of response to subunit inactivated influenza vaccine (dated by TCRdb to the late 2010s). Regarding the complete study: To follow how T cells responded to a trivalent subunit inactivated influenza vaccine, the researchers relied on deep quantitative profiling of the T cell receptor repertoire.

The germline V gene encodes CDR1 SGHRS and CDR2 YFSETQ. V was cut back by 0 bases and J by 7 bases, leaving a gap of 11 bases between them. Including cysteine and phenylalanine, the CDR3 has 14 amino acids. The read is trimmed to its CDR3 DNA, 42 bases read in frame from base 1. This clonotype was seen a few times. Which antigen it targets is not known. Nothing much larger sits one base from this clone, and base qualities are not available. Study-wide findings and limitations: The authors suggested that each seasonal influenza vaccination may recruit only a limited number of new T cells.

Libraries were built with RT-PCR. TCRdb shows the sequencer as Illumina HiSeq 2500. TCRdb applied fastp at Q25 and MiXCR to the public reads, then kept only in-frame beta chains. Each CDR3 protein appears once, grouped with its most common genes and DNA. Present in this sample are under 550,000 distinct CDR3 sequences, approximately 7.6% of which were seen just once. The ten largest clonotypes hold about an eighth of the sample. Source: PBMCs from blood, taken about 23 months after vaccination. This chain is built from TRBV5-1 and TRBJ2-1; no confident D gene assignment can be made. The clonotype was recovered from a man between 50 and 69 years old who received an inactivated influenza vaccine. Donor details come from another sample of the same person, matched by shared clones. The CDR3 reads CASSLAGSVNEQFF. The nucleotides read TGCGCCAGCAGCTTGGCCGGAAGTGTAAATGAGCAGTTCTTC. Beyond the CDR3, the reference TRBV5-1 and TRBJ2-1 genes provide the residues; the full variable domain reads: KAGVTQTPRYLIKTRGQQVTLSCSPISGHRSVSWYQQTPGQGLQFLFEYFSETQRNKGNFPGRFSGRQFSNSRSEMNVSTLELGDSALYLCASSLAGSVNEQFFGPGTRLTVL.